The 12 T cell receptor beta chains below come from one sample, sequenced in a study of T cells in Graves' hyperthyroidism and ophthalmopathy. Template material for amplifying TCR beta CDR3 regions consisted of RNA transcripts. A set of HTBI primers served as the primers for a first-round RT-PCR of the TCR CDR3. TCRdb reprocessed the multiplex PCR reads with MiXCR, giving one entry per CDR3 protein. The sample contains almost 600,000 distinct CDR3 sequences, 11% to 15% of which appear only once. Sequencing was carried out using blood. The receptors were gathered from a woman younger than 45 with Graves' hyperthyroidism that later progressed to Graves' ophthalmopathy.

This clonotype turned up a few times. CDR3 DNA: TGTGCCAGCAGCCCCGGGGTCAGCTTGGGGCAGTACTTC. This codes for CASSPGVSLGQYF. The rearrangement joins TRBV3-1 to TRBJ2-7, with D perhaps matching TRBD2 (5 bases). Germline values: CDR1 LGHDT, CDR2 YNNKEL (reference sequence). The CDR3 has 13 amino acids. V was pared by 4 bases and J by 9 bases, with 16 bases between.

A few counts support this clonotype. The CDR3 spells CASSQVPDGRTYEQYF. As DNA, the CDR3 is TGCGCCAGCAGCCAAGTCCCCGACGGGAGGACTTACGAGCAGTACTTC. This chain joins TRBV4-1 and TRBJ2-7; 7 bases are shared with TRBD2. This CDR3 comprises 16 residues. Losses at the gene ends were 1 base for V and 4 bases for J; bases not matched to a gene: 10. CDR1 is MGHRA, CDR2 YSYEKL, per germline.

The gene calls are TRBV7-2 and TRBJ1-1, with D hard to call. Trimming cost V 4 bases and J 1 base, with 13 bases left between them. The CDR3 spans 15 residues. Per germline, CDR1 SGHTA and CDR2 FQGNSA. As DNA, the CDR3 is TGTGCCAGCAGCTGGCAGCGGGCTGCGAACACTGAAGCTTTCTTT. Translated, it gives CASSWQRAANTEAFF.

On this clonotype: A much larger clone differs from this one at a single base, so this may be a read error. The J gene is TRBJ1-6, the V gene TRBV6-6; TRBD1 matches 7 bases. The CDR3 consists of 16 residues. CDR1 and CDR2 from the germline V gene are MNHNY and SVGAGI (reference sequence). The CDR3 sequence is CACSYSSGGNNSPLHF. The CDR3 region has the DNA TGTGCCTGCAGTTACTCGTCAGGGGGGAATAATTCACCCCTCCACTTT.

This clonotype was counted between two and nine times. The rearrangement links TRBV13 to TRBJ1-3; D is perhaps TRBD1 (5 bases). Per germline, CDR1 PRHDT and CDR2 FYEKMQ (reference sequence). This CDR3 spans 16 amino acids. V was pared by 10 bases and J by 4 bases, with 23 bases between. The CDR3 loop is CATTSVGLTLGNTIYF. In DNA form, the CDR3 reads TGTGCCACCACTTCTGTGGGGCTTACGCTCGGAAACACCATATATTTT. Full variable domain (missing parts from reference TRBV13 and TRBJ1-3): AAGVIQSPRHLIKEKRETATLKCYPIPRHDTVYWYQQGPGQDPQFLISFYEKMQSDKGSIPDRFSAQQFSDYHSELNMSSLELGDSALYFCATTSVGLTLGNTIYFGEGSWLTVV.

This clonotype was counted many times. CDR3 residues: CASSPTDRGTAFF. The CDR3 DNA sequence: TGTGCCAGCTCACCCACCGACAGGGGAACAGCTTTCTTT. The chain combines TRBV18 with TRBJ1-1, with TRBD1 matching over 8 bases. Losses at the gene ends were 3 bases for V and 10 bases for J; bases not matched to a gene: 7. The CDR3 has 13 residues. CDR1 is KGHSH, CDR2 LQKENI, per germline.

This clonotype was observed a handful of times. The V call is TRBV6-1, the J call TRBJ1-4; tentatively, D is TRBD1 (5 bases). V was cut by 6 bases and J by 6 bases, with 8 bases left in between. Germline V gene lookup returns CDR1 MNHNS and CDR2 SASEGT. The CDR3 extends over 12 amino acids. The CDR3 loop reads CASSDSDEKLFF. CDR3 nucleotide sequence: TGTGCCAGCAGCGACAGTGATGAAAAACTGTTTTTT.

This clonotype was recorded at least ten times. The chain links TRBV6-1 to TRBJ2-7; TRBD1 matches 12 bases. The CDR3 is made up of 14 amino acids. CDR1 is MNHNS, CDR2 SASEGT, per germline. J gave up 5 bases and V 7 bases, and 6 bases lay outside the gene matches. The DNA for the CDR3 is TGTGCCAGCAACGAGGGACAGGGGGCAGACGAGCAGTACTTC. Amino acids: CASNEGQGADEQYF.

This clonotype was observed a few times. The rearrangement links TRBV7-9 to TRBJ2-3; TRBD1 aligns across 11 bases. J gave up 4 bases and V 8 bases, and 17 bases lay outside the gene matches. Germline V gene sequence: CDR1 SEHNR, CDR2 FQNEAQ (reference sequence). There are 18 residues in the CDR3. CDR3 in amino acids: CASAGTGGEWSDPDTQYF. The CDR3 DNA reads TGTGCCAGCGCCGGGACAGGGGGGGAATGGTCGGACCCAGATACGCAGTATTTT.

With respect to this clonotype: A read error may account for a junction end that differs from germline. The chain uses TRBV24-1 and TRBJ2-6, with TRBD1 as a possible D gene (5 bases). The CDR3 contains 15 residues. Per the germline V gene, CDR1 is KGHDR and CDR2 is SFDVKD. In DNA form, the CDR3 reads TGTGCCACCAGTGATCAGAGCGCTGGGGCCAACGTCCCGACTTTC. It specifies CATSDQSAGANVPTF.

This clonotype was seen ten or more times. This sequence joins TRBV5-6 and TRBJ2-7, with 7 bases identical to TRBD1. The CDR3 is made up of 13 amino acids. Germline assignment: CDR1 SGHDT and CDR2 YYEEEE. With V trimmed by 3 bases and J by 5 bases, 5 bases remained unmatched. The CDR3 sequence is CASSSRQGDEQYF. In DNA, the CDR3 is TGTGCCAGCAGCTCGCGACAGGGAGACGAGCAGTACTTC.

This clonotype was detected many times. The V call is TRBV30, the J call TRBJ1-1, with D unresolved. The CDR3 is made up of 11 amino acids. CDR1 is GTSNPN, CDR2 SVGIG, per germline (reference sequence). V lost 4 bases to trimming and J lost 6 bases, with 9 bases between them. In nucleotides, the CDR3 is TGTGCCTGGATCCGGCAGGCTGAAGCTTTCTTT. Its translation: CAWIRQAEAFF.